This TCR beta chain came from a study of Ad26.COV2.S vaccination and SARS-CoV-2 variants. As for treatment: about 20 received Ad26.COV2.S at low or high dose, single or two shots; several received placebo; per-sample allocation not given. Sampling was performed 63 days after the first vaccine or placebo injection. An 18-55-year-old adult in Boston served as donor. This table comes from immunoSEQ multiplex PCR, and its TCRdb copy is limited to in-frame clones, with some not included. Here the sample spans some 340,000 clones, over 80% being singletons. General observations from the study: People who got the vaccine had more spike-specific TCR breadth than people who got placebo.

Comments on this clone: Its antigen is not known.

Germline V gives CDR1 SGHRS, CDR2 YFSETQ. CDR3 length equals 12 residues. Trimming removed 4 bases from V and 8 bases from J, with 11 bases in between. This specimen was peripheral blood, taken in a trial of Ad26.COV2.S vaccine versus placebo. The TCR comes from a person aged 18-60 years who received the Ad26.COV2.S COVID-19 vaccine or a placebo. V is TRBV5-1 and J is TRBJ2-3; D perhaps matches TRBD1 (6 bases). CDR3 coding DNA: TGCGCCAGCAGCGGCCAGGGGACTACGCAGTATTTT. It translates to CASSGQGTTQYF.